Here is one T cell receptor (beta chain) with its context. V was trimmed by 4 bases and J by 9 bases, leaving 19 bases between them. Germline V gene sequence: CDR1 SQVTM, CDR2 ANQGSEA. The CDR3 consists of 14 residues. The data were taken from a study of blood T cells in healthy people across ages. Each donor was a healthy Caucasian individual from Russia, aged 6 to 90. The use of a sample-barcoded 5' primer and a J-beta primer mix characterized a second PCR of roughly 7 to 12 cycles. One entry per CDR3 protein results from TCRdb running MiXCR on the 5' RACE reads. The sample includes about 1,400,000 distinct CDR3 sequences, approximately 60% seen only once; the top ten take over 5.5%.

Sequenced input: blood. J is TRBJ2-1 and V is TRBV29-1; no reliable D call. The TCR sequence derives from a man between 18 and 35 years old in good health. CDR3 sequence: CSVGPRTSPTEQFF. In DNA form, the CDR3 reads TGCAGCGTTGGGCCCCGGACCTCACCTACTGAGCAGTTCTTC.